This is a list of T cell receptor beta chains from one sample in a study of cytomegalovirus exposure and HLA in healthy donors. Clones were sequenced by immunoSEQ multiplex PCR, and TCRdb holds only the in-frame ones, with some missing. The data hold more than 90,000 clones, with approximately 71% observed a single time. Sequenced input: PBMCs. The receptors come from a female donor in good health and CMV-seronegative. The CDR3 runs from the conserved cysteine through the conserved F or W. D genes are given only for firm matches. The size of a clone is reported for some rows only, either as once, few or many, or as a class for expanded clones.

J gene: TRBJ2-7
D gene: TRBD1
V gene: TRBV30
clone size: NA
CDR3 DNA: TGTGCCTGGAATTATAGGACAGGGATCCTCTACGAGCAGTACTTC
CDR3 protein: CAWNYRTGILYEQYF

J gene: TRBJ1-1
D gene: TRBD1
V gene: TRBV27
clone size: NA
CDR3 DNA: TGTGCCAGCAGTTCCGGGACAGGGGGGAACACTGAAGCTTTCTTT
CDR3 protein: CASSSGTGGNTEAFF

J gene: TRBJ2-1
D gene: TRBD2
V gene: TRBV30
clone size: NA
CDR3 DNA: TGTGCCTGGAGTGTACGTGTGAGGGCTAGCGGGAGGCAAGGGGAGCAGTTCTTC
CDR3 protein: CAWSVRVRASGRQGEQFF

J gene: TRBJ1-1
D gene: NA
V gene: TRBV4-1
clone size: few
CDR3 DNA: TGCGCCAGCAGTCCCCCGAGAGCCGACAGGAGGATTGAAGCTTTCTTT
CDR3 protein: CASSPPRADRRIEAFF

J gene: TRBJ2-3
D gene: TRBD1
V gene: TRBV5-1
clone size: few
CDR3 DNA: TGCGCCAGCAGCTGGATGGACAGGGGAAGCACAGATACGCAGTATTTT
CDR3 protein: CASSWMDRGSTDTQYF

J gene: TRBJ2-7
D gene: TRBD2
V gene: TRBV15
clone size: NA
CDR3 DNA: TGTGCCACCAGCACAAAGGGCGGGGGAGATTACTACGAGCAGTACTTC
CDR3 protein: CATSTKGGGDYYEQYF

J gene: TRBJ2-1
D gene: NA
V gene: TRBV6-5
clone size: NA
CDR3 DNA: TGTGCCAGCACACCGAACAGGGCCTACAATGAGCAGTTCTTC
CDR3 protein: CASTPNRAYNEQFF

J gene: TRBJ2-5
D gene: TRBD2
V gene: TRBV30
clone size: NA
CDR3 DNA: TGTGCCTGGGTGACTAGCGGGGAAGAGACCCAGTACTTC
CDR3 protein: CAWVTSGEETQYF

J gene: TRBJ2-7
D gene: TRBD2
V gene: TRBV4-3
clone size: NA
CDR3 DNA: TGCGCCAGCAGCCAAGATCCGCTAGCGGTCTACGAGCAGTACTTC
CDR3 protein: CASSQDPLAVYEQYF

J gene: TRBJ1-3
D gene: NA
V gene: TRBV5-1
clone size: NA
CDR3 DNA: TGCGCCAGCAGCGTGGAAGAAAACGGAGGCTCTGGAAACACCATATATTTT
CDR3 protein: CASSVEENGGSGNTIYF

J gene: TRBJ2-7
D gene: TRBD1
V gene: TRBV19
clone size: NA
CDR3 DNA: TGTGCCAGTAGCAATCCCGGGACAGGGGGCTACGAGCAGTACTTC
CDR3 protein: CASSNPGTGGYEQYF